The present TCR beta chain was sequenced within a study of Ad26.COV2.S vaccination and SARS-CoV-2 variants. Some clones are missing from TCRdb's copy, which holds only in-frame ones; the method was immunoSEQ multiplex PCR. The sample contains about 140,000 clones, about nine tenths of which appear only once. Trimming pared 5 bases from V and 1 base from J, leaving 14 bases between. Germline V gene data show CDR1 as KGHSH and CDR2 as LQKENI. This CDR3 has 15 residues. Sequenced here: peripheral blood, sampled after recovery from COVID-19. The sequence came from a human donor who had recovered from COVID-19. V and J are TRBV18 and TRBJ1-1; D unclear. The CDR3 protein is CASSSARLENTEAFF. CDR3 in DNA: TGTGCCAGCTCATCGGCACGATTAGAGAACACTGAAGCTTTCTTT.